This T cell receptor beta chain was observed in a study of cytomegalovirus exposure and HLA in healthy donors. Study-level results: Later analysis showed TCR association rates varying by HLA locus, highest for DRB1 and lowest for HLA-C.

With regard to this clone: What it binds is not known.

The PCR had 60 Vbeta and 13 Jbeta primers. Only in-frame clones appear in the TCRdb table, and some are missing; sequencing was by immunoSEQ multiplex PCR. Of some 120,000 clones listed, roughly 85% were seen once; the top ten hold more than 3.5%. The V gene lost 5 bases and the J gene lost 2 bases, with 10 bases spanning the gap. The CDR3 runs to 14 residues. Germline CDR1 is MNHEY and CDR2 is SMNVEV (reference sequence). Sequencing input: PBMCs. This receptor was taken from a woman in her thirties or forties in good health and CMV-seropositive. The chain couples TRBV27 to TRBJ1-3; possibly TRBD1 for D (5 bases). In nucleotides, the CDR3 is TGTGCCAGCAGTAGGGGCGGTACTGGAAACACCATATATTTT. Protein sequence: CASSRGGTGNTIYF.